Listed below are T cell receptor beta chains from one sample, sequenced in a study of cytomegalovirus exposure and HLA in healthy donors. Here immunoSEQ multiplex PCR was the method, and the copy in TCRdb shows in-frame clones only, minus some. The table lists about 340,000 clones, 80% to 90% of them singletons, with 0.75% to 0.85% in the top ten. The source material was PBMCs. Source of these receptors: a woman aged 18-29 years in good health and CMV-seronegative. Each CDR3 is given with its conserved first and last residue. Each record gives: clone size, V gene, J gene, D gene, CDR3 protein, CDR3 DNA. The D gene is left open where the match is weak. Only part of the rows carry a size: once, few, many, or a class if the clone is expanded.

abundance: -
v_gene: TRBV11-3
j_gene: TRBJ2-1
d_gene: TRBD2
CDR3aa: CASSLEAGSYNEQFF
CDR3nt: TGTGCCAGCAGCTTAGAAGCGGGATCCTACAATGAGCAGTTCTTC

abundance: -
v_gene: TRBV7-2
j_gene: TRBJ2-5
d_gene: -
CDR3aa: CASSFLGETQYF
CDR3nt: TGTGCCAGCAGCTTCCTCGGGGAGACCCAGTACTTC

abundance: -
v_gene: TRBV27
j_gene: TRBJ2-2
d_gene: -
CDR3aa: CASSLSGGTPNTGELFF
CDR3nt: TGTGCCAGCAGTTTATCGGGCGGGACCCCGAACACCGGGGAGCTGTTTTTT

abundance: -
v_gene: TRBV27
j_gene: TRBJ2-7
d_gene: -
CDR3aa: CASSNTYEQYF
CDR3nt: TGTGCCAGCAGTAACACCTACGAGCAGTACTTC

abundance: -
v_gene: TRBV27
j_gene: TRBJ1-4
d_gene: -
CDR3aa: CASNPRGGPTNEKLFF
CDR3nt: TGTGCCAGCAACCCTCGGGGGGGACCAACTAATGAAAAACTGTTTTTT

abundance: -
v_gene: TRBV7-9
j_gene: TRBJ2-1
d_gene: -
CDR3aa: CASSAGRPWEYNEQFF
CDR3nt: TGTGCCAGCAGCGCGGGGCGGCCTTGGGAGTACAATGAGCAGTTCTTC

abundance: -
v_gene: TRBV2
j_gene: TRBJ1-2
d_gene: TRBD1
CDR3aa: CASSELTGQGIGGYTF
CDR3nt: TGTGCCAGCAGTGAGTTAACGGGACAGGGTATAGGAGGCTACACCTTC

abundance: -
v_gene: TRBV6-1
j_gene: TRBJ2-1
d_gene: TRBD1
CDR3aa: CASSEVPWSGQGVDEQFF
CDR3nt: TGTGCCAGCAGCGAAGTACCCTGGTCGGGACAGGGGGTTGATGAGCAGTTCTTC

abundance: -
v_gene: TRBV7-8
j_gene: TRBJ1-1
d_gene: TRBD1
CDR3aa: CASSLEGTGDTEAFF
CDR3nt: TGTGCCAGCAGCTTAGAGGGGACAGGGGACACTGAAGCTTTCTTT

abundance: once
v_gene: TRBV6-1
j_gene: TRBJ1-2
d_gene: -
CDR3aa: CASSEAGALHYGYTF
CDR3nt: TGTGCCAGCAGTGAGGCGGGGGCACTGCACTATGGCTACACCTTC

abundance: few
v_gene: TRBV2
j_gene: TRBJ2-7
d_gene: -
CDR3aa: CASSPGYEQYF
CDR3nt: TGTGCCAGCAGTCCGGGGTACGAGCAGTACTTC

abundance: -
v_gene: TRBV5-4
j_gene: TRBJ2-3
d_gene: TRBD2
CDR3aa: CASSSRTSGRAADTQYF
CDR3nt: TGTGCCAGCAGCTCCCGGACTAGCGGGAGGGCGGCAGATACGCAGTATTTT

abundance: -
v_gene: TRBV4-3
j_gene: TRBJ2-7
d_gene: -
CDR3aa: CASSQEPAGVPTQQYF
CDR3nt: TGCGCCAGCAGCCAAGAGCCAGCAGGGGTGCCTACACAGCAGTACTTC

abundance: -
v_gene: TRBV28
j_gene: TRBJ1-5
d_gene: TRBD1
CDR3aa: CASRAGTGENQPQHF
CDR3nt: TGTGCCAGCAGGGCCGGGACAGGGGAAAATCAGCCCCAGCATTTT

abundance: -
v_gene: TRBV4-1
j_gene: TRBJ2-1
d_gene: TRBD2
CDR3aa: CASSQRVGTSSYNEQFF
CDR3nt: TGCGCCAGCAGCCAAAGGGTCGGGACTAGCTCCTACAATGAGCAGTTCTTC

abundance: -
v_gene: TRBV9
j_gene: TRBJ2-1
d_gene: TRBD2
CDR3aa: CASSARGGTSGNEQFF
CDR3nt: TGTGCCAGCAGCGCCCGCGGGGGGACTAGTGGCAATGAGCAGTTCTTC

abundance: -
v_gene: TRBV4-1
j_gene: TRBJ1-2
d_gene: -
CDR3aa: CASSQDHGYGYTF
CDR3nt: TGCGCCAGCAGCCAAGATCACGGCTATGGCTACACCTTC

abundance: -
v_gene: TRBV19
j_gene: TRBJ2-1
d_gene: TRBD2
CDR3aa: CASSISPWTSSNEQFF
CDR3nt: TGTGCCAGTAGTATATCTCCCTGGACTAGTTCCAATGAGCAGTTCTTC

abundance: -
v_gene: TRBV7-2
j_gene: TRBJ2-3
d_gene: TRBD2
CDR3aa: CASSLMAPSGGTDTQYF
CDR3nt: TGTGCCAGCAGCTTAATGGCCCCAAGCGGGGGCACAGATACGCAGTATTTT

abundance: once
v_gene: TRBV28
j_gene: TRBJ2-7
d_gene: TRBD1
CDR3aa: CASRYLTGVEQYF
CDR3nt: TGTGCCAGCAGATACCTGACAGGGGTCGAGCAGTACTTC

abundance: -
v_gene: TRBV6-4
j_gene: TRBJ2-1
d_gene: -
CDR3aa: CASRLEGYSYNEQFF
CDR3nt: TGTGCCAGCAGGCTGGAGGGATACTCCTACAATGAGCAGTTCTTC

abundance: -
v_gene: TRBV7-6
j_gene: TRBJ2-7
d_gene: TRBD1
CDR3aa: CASSLAGTGVEQYF
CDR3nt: TGTGCCAGCAGCTTAGCAGGGACAGGGGTCGAGCAGTACTTC

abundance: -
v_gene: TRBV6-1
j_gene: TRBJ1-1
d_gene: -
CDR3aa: CASSDQGLTEAFF
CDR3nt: TGTGCCAGCAGTGATCAGGGACTCACTGAAGCTTTCTTT

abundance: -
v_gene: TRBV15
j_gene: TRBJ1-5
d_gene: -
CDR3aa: CATSRDRDRNQPQHF
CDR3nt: TGTGCCACCAGCAGAGATCGAGACAGAAATCAGCCCCAGCATTTT

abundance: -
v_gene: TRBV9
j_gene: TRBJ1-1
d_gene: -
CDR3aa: CASSVVGGADTEAFF
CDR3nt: TGTGCCAGCAGCGTAGTAGGAGGGGCGGACACTGAAGCTTTCTTT

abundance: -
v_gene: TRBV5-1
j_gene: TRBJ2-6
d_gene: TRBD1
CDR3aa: CASSTGTAGANVLTF
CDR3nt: TGCGCCAGCAGCACCGGGACAGCTGGGGCCAACGTCCTGACTTTC

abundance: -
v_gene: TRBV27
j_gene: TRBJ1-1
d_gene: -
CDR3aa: CASRLYRDDTEAFF
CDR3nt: TGTGCCAGCAGGCTCTACAGGGACGACACTGAAGCTTTCTTT

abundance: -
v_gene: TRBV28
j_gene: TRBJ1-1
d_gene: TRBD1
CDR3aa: CATLEQGDTEAFF
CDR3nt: TGTGCCACCCTAGAACAGGGGGACACTGAAGCTTTCTTT

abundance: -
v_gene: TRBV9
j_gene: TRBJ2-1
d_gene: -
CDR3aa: CASSVTTTGNEQFF
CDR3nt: TGTGCCAGCAGTGTAACAACGACAGGCAATGAGCAGTTCTTC

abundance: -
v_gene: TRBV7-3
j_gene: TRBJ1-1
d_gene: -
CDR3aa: CASSPQGGATEAFF
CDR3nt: TGTGCCAGCAGCCCACAAGGAGGGGCGACTGAAGCTTTCTTT

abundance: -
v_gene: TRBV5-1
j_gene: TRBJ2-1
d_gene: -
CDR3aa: CASSLVSREIYNEQFF
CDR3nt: TGCGCCAGCAGCTTGGTCTCCCGGGAAATCTACAATGAGCAGTTCTTC

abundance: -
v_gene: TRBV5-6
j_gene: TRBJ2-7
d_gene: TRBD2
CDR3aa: CASSWWASGHSYEQYF
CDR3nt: TGTGCCAGCAGCTGGTGGGCTAGCGGGCACTCCTACGAGCAGTACTTC

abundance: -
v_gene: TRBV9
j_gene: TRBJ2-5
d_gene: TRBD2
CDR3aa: CASSPSSRAPGLGFYETQYF
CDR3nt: TGTGCCAGCAGCCCTAGTAGTAGGGCTCCGGGACTAGGTTTCTACGAGACCCAGTACTTC

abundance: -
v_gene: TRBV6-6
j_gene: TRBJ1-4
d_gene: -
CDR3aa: CASSYIAGDEKLFF
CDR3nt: TGTGCCAGCAGTTACATCGCAGGGGATGAAAAACTGTTTTTT

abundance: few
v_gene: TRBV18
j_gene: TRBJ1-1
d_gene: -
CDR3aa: CASSPREGNTEAFF
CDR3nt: TGTGCCAGCTCACCACGAGAGGGGAACACTGAAGCTTTCTTT

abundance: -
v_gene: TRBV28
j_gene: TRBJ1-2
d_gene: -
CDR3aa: CASSVGTETRHYGYTF
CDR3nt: TGTGCCAGCAGTGTGGGGACTGAGACTAGGCACTATGGCTACACCTTC

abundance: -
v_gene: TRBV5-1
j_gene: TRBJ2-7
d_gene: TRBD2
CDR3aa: CASSLDLAGGNGYEQYF
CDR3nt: TGCGCCAGCAGCTTGGACCTAGCGGGAGGAAATGGCTACGAGCAGTACTTC

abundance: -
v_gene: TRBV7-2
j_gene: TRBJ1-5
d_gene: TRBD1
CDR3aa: CASSLTGGGQPQHF
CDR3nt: TGTGCCAGCAGCTTGACAGGGGGCGGGCAGCCCCAGCATTTT

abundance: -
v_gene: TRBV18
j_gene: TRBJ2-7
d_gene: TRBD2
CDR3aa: CASSPQPGTSGSYEQYF
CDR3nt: TGTGCCAGCTCACCTCAACCCGGGACTAGCGGGAGTTACGAGCAGTACTTC

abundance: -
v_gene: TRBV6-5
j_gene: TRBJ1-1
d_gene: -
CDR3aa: CASSYPGQMNTEAFF
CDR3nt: TGTGCCAGCAGTTACCCGGGACAAATGAACACTGAAGCTTTCTTT

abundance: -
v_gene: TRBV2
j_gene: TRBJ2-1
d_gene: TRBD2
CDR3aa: CAKGLAGANYNEQFF
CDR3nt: TGTGCCAAGGGACTAGCGGGAGCCAACTACAATGAGCAGTTCTTC

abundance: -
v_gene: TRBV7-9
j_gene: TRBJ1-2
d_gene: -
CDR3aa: CASSSPRANYGYTF
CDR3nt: TGTGCCAGCAGCTCCCCACGTGCGAACTATGGCTACACCTTC

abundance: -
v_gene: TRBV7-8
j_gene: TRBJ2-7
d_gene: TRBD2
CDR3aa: CASSAPGIVAGVNFEQYF
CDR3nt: TGTGCCAGCAGCGCCCCCGGAATAGTGGCGGGAGTTAACTTCGAGCAGTACTTC

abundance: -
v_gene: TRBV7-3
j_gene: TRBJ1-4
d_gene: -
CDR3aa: CASSLLGRVDPNEKLFF
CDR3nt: TGTGCCAGCAGCTTACTCGGCAGGGTCGACCCTAATGAAAAACTGTTTTTT

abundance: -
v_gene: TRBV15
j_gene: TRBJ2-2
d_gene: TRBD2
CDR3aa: CATSRDRLAEHTGELFF
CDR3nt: TGTGCCACCAGCAGAGATCGACTAGCAGAACACACCGGGGAGCTGTTTTTT

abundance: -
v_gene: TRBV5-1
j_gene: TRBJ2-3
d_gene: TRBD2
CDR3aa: CASSLGTSESTDTQYF
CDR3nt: TGCGCCAGCAGCTTAGGCACTAGCGAAAGCACAGATACGCAGTATTTT

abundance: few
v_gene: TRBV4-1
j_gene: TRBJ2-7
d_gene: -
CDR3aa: CASALEEGPREQYF
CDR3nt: TGCGCCAGCGCCCTGGAGGAGGGCCCGAGGGAGCAGTACTTC

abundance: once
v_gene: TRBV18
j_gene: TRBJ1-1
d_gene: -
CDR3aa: CASSPGGYGTEAFF
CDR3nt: TGTGCCAGCTCACCCGGGGGGTACGGCACTGAAGCTTTCTTT

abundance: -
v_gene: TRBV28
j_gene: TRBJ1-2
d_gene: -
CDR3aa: CASSLEPGPSYGYTF
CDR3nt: TGTGCCAGCAGCCTGGAGCCAGGGCCCTCCTATGGCTACACCTTC

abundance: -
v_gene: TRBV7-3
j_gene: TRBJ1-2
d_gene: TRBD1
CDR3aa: CASSSGTGWEGYTF
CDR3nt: TGTGCCAGCAGCTCGGGGACAGGGTGGGAAGGCTACACCTTC

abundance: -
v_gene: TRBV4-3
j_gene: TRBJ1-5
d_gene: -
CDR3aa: CASSQDTAGAQPQHF
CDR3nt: TGCGCCAGCAGCCAAGATACTGCAGGGGCGCAGCCCCAGCATTTT

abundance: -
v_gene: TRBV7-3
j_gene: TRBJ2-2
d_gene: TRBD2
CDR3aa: CASSRAGGPGELFF
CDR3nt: TGTGCCAGCAGTCGAGCGGGAGGGCCCGGGGAGCTGTTTTTT

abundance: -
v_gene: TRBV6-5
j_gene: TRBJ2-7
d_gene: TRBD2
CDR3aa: CASSYSIRGDEQYF
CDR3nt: TGTGCCAGCAGTTACTCGATTCGGGGGGACGAGCAGTACTTC

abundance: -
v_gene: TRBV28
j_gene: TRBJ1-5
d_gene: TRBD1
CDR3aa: CASSLGQGNQPQHF
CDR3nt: TGTGCCAGCAGTTTGGGACAGGGTAATCAGCCCCAGCATTTT

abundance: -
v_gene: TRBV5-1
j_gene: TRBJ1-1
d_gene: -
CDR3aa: CASSLDPGSTEAFF
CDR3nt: TGCGCCAGCAGCTTGGATCCGGGAAGCACTGAAGCTTTCTTT